The clone carrying this TCR beta chain appeared a few times. The antigen remains undetermined. This sample is drawn from a study of early T cells in non-severe SARS-CoV-2 infection. Study summary: Investigators sequenced bulk RNA drawn from unsorted whole blood, and chains remained unpaired.

General study findings and limits: Anti-spike CD8 responses were favored by VDJdb matching, which missed private and CD4 specificities.

Individual cDNA molecules were tagged with unique molecular identifiers, the study reported. TCRdb analysed the 5' RACE reads with MiXCR anew, one entry per CDR3 protein. The sample yields approximately 30,000 distinct CDR3 sequences, over 6.5% seen once. The origin of this receptor is an adult who was a healthcare worker with PCR-confirmed SARS-CoV-2 infection or an uninfected control (not recorded which). The specimen sequenced was whole blood.

The CDR3 reads CASGQRNTEAFF. DNA for the CDR3: TGTGCCAGCGGGCAGAGGAACACTGAAGCTTTCTTT. The rearrangement uses TRBV7-9 and TRBJ1-1; D remains unclear. Trimming shortened V by 8 bases and J by 1 base, and 8 bases separated the two germline ends. The CDR3 has 12 amino acids. The germline V gene encodes CDR1 SEHNR and CDR2 FQNEAQ (reference sequence). Full variable domain (missing parts from reference TRBV7-9 and TRBJ1-1): DTGVSQNPRHKITKRGQNVTFRCDPISEHNRLYWYRQTLGQGPEFLTYFQNEAQLEKSRLLSDRFSAERPKGSFSTLEIQRTEQGDSAMYLCASGQRNTEAFFGQGTRLTVV.